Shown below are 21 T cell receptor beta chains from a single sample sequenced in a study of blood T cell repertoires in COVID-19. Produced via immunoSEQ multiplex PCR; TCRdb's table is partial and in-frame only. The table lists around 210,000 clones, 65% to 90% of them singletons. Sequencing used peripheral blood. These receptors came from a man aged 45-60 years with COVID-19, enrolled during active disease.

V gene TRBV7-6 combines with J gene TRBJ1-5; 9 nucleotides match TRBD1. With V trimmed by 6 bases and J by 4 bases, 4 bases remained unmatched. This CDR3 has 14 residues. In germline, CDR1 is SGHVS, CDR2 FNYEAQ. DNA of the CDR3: TGTGCCAGCAGAGCTGGGACAGGGAATCAGCCCCAGCATTTT. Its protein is CASRAGTGNQPQHF.

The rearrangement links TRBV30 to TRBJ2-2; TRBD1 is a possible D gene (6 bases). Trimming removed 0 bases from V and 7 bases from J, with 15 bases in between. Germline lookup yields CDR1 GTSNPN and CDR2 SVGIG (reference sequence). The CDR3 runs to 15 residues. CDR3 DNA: TGTGCCTGGAGTGTACTACAGGGTGAGGGCGGGGAGCTGTTTTTT. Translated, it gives CAWSVLQGEGGELFF.

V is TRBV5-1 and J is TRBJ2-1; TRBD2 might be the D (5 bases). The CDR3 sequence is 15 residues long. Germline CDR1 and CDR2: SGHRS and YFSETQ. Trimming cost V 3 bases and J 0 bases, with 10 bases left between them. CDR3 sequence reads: CASSSGDPSYNEQFF. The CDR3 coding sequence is TGCGCCAGCAGCTCCGGGGATCCCTCCTACAATGAGCAGTTCTTC.

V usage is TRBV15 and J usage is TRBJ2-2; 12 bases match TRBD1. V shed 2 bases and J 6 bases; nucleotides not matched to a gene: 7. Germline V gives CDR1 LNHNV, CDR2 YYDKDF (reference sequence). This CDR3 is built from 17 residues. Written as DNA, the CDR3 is TGTGCCACCAGCAGACTCCGGGACAGGGGGCTTCCCGGGGAGCTGTTTTTT. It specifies CATSRLRDRGLPGELFF.

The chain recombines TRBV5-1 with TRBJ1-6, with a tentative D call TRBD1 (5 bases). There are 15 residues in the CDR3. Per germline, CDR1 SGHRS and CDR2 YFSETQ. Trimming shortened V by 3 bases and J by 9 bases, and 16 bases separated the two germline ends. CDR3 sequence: CASSSGPDGGSPLHF. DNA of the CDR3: TGCGCCAGCAGCTCGGGACCTGACGGGGGTTCACCCCTCCACTTT. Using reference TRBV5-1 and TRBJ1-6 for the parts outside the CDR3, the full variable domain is KAGVTQTPRYLIKTRGQQVTLSCSPISGHRSVSWYQQTPGQGLQFLFEYFSETQRNKGNFPGRFSGRQFSNSRSEMNVSTLELGDSALYLCASSSGPDGGSPLHFGNGTRLTVT.

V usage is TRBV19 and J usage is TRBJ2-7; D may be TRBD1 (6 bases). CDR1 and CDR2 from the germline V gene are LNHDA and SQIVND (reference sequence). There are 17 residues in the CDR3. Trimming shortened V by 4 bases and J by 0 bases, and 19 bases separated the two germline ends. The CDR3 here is CASSTGFDRSISYEQYF. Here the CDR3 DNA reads TGTGCCAGTAGTACGGGATTCGACAGGTCTATCTCCTACGAGCAGTACTTC.

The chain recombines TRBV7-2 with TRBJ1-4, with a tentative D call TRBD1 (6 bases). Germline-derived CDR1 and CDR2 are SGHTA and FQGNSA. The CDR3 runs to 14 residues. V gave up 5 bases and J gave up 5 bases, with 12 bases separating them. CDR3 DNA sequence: TGTGCCAGCAGCATTAGGGGGGGGAATGAAAAACTGTTTTTT. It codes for CASSIRGGNEKLFF. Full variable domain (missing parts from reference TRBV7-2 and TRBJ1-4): GAGVSQSPSNKVTEKGKDVELRCDPISGHTALYWYRQSLGQGLEFLIYFQGNSAPDKSGLPSDRFSAERTGGSVSTLTIQRTQQEDSAVYLCASSIRGGNEKLFFGSGTQLSVL.

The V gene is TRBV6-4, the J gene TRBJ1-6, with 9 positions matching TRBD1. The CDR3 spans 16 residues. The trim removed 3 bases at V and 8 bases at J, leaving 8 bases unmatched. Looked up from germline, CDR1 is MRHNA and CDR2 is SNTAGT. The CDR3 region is CASSEDAGQGDSPLHF. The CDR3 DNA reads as TGTGCCAGCAGTGAAGACGCGGGACAGGGAGATTCACCCCTCCACTTT.

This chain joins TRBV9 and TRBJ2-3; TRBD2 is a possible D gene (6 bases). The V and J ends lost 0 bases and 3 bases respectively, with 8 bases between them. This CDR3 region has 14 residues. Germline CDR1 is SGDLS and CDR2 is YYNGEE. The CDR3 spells CASSVGLVTDTQYF. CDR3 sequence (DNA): TGTGCCAGCAGCGTAGGACTAGTTACAGATACGCAGTATTTT.

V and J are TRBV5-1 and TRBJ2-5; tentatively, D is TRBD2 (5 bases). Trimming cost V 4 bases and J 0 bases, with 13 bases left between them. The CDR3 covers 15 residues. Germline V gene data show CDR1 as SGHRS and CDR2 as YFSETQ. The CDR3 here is CASSVATGNQETQYF. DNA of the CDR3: TGCGCCAGCAGCGTTGCGACGGGGAACCAAGAGACCCAGTACTTC.

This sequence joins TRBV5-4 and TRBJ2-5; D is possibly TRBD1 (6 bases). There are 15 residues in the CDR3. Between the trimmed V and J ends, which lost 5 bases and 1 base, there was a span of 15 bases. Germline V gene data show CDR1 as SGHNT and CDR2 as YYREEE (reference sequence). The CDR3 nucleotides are TGTGCCAGCAGATCAGAGACAGGCCCCCAAGAGACCCAGTACTTC. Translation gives CASRSETGPQETQYF.

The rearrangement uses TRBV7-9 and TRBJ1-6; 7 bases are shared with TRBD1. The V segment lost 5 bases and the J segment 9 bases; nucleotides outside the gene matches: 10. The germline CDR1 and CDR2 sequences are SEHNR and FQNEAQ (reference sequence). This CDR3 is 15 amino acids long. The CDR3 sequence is CASSADRVKGSPLHF. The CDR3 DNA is TGTGCCAGCAGCGCCGACAGGGTAAAGGGTTCACCCCTCCACTTT.

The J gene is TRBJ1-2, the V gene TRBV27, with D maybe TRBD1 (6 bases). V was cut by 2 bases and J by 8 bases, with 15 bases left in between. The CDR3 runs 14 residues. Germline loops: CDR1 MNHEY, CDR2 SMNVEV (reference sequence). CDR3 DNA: TGTGCCAGCAGTTTAGGGCCAGGGGTAGGGGGCTACACCTTC. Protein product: CASSLGPGVGGYTF.

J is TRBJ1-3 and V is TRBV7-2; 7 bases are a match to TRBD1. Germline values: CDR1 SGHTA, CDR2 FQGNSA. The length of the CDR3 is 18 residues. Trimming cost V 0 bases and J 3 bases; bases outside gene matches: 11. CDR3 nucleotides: TGTGCCAGCAGCTTAGCGGGGATAGGGGGCCAGAGTGGAAACACCATATATTTT. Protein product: CASSLAGIGGQSGNTIYF.

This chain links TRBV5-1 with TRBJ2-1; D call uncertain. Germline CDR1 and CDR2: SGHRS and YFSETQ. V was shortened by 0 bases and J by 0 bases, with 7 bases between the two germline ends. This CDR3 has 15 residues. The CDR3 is CASSLVSNSYNEQFF. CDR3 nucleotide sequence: TGCGCCAGCAGCTTGGTGTCCAACTCCTACAATGAGCAGTTCTTC.

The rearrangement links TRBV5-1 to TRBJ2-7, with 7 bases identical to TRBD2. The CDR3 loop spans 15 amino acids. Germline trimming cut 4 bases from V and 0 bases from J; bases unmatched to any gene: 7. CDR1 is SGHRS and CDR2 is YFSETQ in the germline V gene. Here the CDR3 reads CASSPSGGSSYEQYF. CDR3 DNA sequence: TGCGCCAGCAGCCCGTCGGGGGGATCCTCCTACGAGCAGTACTTC.

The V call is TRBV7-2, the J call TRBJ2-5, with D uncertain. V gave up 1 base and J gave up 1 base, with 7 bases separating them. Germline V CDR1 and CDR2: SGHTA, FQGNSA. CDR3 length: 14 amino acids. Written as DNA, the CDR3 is TGTGCCAGCAGCTTAGGGGCAGTCCAAGAGACCCAGTACTTC. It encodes CASSLGAVQETQYF.

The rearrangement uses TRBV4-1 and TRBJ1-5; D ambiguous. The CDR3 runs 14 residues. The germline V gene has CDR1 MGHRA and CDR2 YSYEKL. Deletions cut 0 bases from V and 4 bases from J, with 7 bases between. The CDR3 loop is CASSQDGQNQPQHF. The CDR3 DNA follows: TGCGCCAGCAGCCAAGATGGGCAGAATCAGCCCCAGCATTTT.

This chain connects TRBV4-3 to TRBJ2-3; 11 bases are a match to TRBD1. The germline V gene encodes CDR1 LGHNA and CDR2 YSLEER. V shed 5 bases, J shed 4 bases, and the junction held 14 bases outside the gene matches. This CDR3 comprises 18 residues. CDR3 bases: TGCGCCAGCAGCGACCAAGTAGGGACAGGGGGGAGGGCAGATACGCAGTATTTT. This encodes CASSDQVGTGGRADTQYF.

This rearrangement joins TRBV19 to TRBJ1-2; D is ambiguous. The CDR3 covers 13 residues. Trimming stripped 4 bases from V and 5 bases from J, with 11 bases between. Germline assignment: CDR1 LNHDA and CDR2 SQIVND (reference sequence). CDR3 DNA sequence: TGTGCCAGTAGTAACAACATCCATTATGGCTACACCTTC. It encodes CASSNNIHYGYTF.

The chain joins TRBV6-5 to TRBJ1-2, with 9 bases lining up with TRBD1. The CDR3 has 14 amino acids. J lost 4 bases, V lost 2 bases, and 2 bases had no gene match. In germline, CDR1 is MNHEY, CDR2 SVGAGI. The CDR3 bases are TGTGCCAGCAGTTACGGGACAGGGAGCTATGGCTACACCTTC. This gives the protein CASSYGTGSYGYTF.